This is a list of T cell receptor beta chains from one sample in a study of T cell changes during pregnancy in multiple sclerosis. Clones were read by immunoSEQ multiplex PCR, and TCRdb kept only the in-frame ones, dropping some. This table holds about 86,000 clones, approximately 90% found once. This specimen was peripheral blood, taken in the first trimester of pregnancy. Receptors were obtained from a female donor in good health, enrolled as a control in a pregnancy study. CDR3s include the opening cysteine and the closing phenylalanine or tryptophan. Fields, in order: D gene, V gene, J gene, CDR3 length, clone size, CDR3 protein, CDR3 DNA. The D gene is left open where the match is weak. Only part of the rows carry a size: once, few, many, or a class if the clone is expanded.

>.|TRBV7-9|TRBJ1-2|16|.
CASSLSSGDNFSGYTF
TGTGCCAGCAGCCTCTCTTCGGGGGATAACTTTAGTGGCTACACCTTC
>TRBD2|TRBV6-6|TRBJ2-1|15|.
CASSRSGVAYNEQFF
TGTGCCAGCAGTCGGAGCGGGGTAGCCTACAATGAGCAGTTCTTC
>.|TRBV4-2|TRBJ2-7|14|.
CASSQGSVAYEQYF
TGTGCCAGCAGCCAAGGCAGTGTTGCCTACGAGCAGTACTTC
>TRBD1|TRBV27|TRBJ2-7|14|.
CASSSGTGAFRQYF
TGTGCCAGCAGTTCCGGGACAGGGGCGTTTCGGCAGTACTTC
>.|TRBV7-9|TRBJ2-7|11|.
CASSSRHEQYF
TGTGCCAGCAGTAGTCGTCACGAGCAGTACTTC
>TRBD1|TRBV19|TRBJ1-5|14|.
CASRGIGGGQPQHF
TGTGCCAGTAGGGGAATAGGGGGCGGTCAGCCCCAGCATTTT
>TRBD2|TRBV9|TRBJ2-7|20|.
CASSVAPFTSGGSTSYEQYF
TGTGCCAGCAGCGTAGCCCCCTTCACTAGCGGGGGGAGTACATCCTACGAGCAGTACTTC
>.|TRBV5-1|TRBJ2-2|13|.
CASSTGVTGELFF
TGCGCCAGCAGCACCGGGGTCACCGGGGAGCTGTTTTTT
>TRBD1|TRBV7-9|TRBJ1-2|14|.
CASSATGQSYGYTF
TGTGCCAGCAGTGCCACGGGACAGAGCTATGGCTACACCTTC
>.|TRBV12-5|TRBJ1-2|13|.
CASGLQGSYGYTF
TGTGCTAGTGGTTTGCAGGGGAGCTATGGCTACACCTTC
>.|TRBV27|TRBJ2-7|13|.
CASSSVAGNEQYF
TGTGCCAGCAGTTCGGTCGCAGGAAACGAGCAGTACTTC
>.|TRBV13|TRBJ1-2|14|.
CASSLGAGNRGYTF
TGTGCCAGCAGCTTAGGGGCGGGGAATCGAGGCTACACCTTC
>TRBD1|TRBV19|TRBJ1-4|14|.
CASSMGQGFGKLFF
TGTGCCAGTAGTATGGGACAGGGATTTGGAAAACTGTTTTTT
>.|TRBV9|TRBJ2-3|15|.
CASSVDGEPPDTQYF
TGTGCCAGCAGCGTAGACGGGGAGCCGCCAGATACGCAGTATTTT
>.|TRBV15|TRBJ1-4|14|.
CATSNRVTNEKLFF
TGTGCCACCAGCAACCGGGTTACTAATGAAAAACTGTTTTTT
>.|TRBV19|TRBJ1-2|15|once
CASSMGHPANYGYTF
TGTGCCAGTAGTATGGGACACCCAGCTAACTATGGCTACACCTTC
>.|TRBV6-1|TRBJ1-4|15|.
CASSEGPATHEKLFF
TGTGCCAGCAGTGAGGGGCCGGCAACTCATGAAAAACTGTTTTTT
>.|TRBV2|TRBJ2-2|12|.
CASSQGQRELFF
TGTGCCAGCAGTCAGGGGCAAAGGGAGCTGTTTTTT
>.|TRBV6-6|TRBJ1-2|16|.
CASSYSNKGGEPGYTF
TGTGCCAGCAGTTACTCGAATAAGGGAGGAGAACCTGGCTACACCTTC
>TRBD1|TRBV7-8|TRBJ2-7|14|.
CASSFRDRVHEQYF
TGTGCCAGCAGCTTCCGGGACAGGGTGCACGAGCAGTACTTC
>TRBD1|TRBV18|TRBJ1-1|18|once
CASSPIQVTGGLNTEAFF
TGTGCCAGCTCACCTATCCAAGTTACAGGGGGCCTGAACACTGAAGCTTTCTTT
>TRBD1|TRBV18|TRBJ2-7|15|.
CASSPGQGGSYEQYF
TGTGCCAGCTCACCGGGACAGGGCGGAAGCTACGAGCAGTACTTC
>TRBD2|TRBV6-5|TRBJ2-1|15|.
CASSQRGGGSNEQFF
TGTGCCAGCAGTCAGCGGGGGGGCGGAAGCAATGAGCAGTTCTTC
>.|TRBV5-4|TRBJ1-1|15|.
CASSFGGVMNTEAFF
TGTGCCAGCAGCTTCGGCGGGGTCATGAACACTGAAGCTTTCTTT
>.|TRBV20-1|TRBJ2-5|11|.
CSARDLASTNF
TGCAGTGCTAGGGATCTAGCCTCCACGAACTTC
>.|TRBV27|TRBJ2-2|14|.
CASRSTGLTGELFF
TGTGCCAGCAGATCGACAGGCCTCACCGGGGAGCTGTTTTTT
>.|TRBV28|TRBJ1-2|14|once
CASSLLGNNYGYTF
TGTGCCAGCAGTTTGCTCGGGAATAACTATGGCTACACCTTC
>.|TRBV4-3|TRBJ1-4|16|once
CASSQDRSPTNEKLFF
TGCGCCAGCAGCCAAGACAGGTCCCCAACTAATGAAAAACTGTTTTTT
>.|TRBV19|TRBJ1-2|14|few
CASSITGSNYGYTF
TGTGCCAGTAGTATTACAGGGTCTAACTATGGCTACACCTTC
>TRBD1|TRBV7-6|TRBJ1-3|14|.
CASSWPRDRDTIYF
TGTGCCAGCAGCTGGCCCCGGGACAGGGACACCATATATTTT
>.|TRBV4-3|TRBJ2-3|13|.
CASSQDRRDTQYF
TGCGCCAGCAGCCAAGATAGGCGGGATACGCAGTATTTT
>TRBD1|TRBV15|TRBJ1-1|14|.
CATSSRQGRTEAFF
TGTGCCACCAGCAGTCGACAGGGCCGCACTGAAGCTTTCTTT
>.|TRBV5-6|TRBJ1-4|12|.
CASSSGNEKLFF
TGTGCCAGCAGCTCAGGGAATGAAAAACTGTTTTTT
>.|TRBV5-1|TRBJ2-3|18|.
CASSLAAPSLTSTDTQYF
TGCGCCAGCAGCTTGGCCGCCCCTAGTCTCACCAGCACAGATACGCAGTATTTT
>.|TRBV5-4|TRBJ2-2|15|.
CASSLGGSNTGELFF
TGTGCCAGCAGCTTAGGGGGATCGAACACCGGGGAGCTGTTTTTT
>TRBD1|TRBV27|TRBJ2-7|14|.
CASSSGQFPYEQYF
TGTGCCAGCAGTTCGGGACAGTTCCCCTACGAGCAGTACTTC